This note documents a single T cell receptor (beta chain) sequence. Its antigen is still unknown. The data originate from a study of radiation and T cells in renal cell carcinoma. About the study: Nephrectomy followed 15 Gy stereotactic body radiation by 4 weeks.

General study points: No pretreatment tumor biopsies were available for baseline clonotypes. In blood, top tumor clones expanded by 2 weeks, shrinking by 4.

The time point here: blood 2 weeks post-SBRT. Treatment given: 15 Gy SBRT to primary tumor, nephrectomy 4 weeks later. Serial blood draws occurred at baseline and 2 and 4 weeks post-SBRT. Germline V gene lookup returns CDR1 MDHEN and CDR2 SYDVKM. V shed 5 bases and J shed 8 bases, with 18 bases lying between them. This CDR3 has 14 residues. Generated by immunoSEQ multiplex PCR, the TCRdb table keeps only in-frame clones and is missing some. The data hold some 130,000 clones, with 88% observed a single time. The sample consisted of blood, taken from a patient whose treatment included radiotherapy and nephrectomy. The source is a woman between 65 and 79 years old with renal cell carcinoma. The V and J genes are TRBV28 and TRBJ1-2; TRBD1 might be the D (5 bases). CDR3: CASSVTGPEWGYTF. The CDR3 DNA reads TGTGCCAGCAGTGTGACGGGGCCTGAGTGGGGCTACACCTTC.